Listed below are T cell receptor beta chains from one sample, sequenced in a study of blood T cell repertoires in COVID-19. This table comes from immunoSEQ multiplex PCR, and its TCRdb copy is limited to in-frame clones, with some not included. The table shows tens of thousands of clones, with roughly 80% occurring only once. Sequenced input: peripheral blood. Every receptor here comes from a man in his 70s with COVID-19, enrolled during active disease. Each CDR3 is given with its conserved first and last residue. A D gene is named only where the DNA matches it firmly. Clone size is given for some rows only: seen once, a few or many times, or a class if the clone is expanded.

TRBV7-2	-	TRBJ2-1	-	TGTGCCAGCAGCTTACTAGGTTACAATGAGCAGTTCTTC	CASSLLGYNEQFF
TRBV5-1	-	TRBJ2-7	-	TGCGCCAGCAGCTTGGAAACTAGCTACGAGCAGTACTTC	CASSLETSYEQYF
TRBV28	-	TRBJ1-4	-	TGTGCCAGCAGTCCGACTCAGCGGGGAGAAAAACTGTTTTTT	CASSPTQRGEKLFF
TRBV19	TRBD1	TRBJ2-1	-	TGTGCCAGTAGTATTCAGGGGGCCGCAACAATGAGCAGTTTCCCGCAGTTCTTC	CASSIQGAATMSSFPQFF
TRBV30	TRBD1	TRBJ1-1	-	TGTGCCTGGATAGAGAGACAGGGGTATATGAACACTGAAGCTTTCTTT	CAWIERQGYMNTEAFF
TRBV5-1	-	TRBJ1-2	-	TGCGCCAGCAGCTCGCAAGACAGAGTCTATGGCTACACCTTC	CASSSQDRVYGYTF
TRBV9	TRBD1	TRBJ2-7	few	TGTGCCAGCAGCGTAGGACAGGGGGCGAGGGAGCAGTACTTC	CASSVGQGAREQYF
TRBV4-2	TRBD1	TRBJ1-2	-	TGTGCCAGCAGCCAGAGGGACAGGGTTGACTATGGCTACACCTTC	CASSQRDRVDYGYTF
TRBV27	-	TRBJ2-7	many	TGTGCCAGCAGTTTTAGGACAGTTGAAGAGCAGTACTTC	CASSFRTVEEQYF
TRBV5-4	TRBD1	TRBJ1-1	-	TGTGCCAGCAGCTCCGGACAGGGAGACACTGAAGCTTTCTTT	CASSSGQGDTEAFF
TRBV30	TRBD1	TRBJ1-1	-	TGTGCCTGGAGTGTAGGAGGTGGACAGGGGATGAACACTGAAGCTTTCTTT	CAWSVGGGQGMNTEAFF
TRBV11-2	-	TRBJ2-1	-	TGTGCCAGCAGCTTAAGCTTGGTCGGGGGGCAGTTCTTC	CASSLSLVGGQFF
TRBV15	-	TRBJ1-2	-	TGTGCCACCAGCAGAGATCGCCTAGTCGCGGGTGGCTACACCTTC	CATSRDRLVAGGYTF
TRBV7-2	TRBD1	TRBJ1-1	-	TGTGCCAGCAGCTCCCAATCCGGACAGGGGATCACTGAAGCTTTCTTT	CASSSQSGQGITEAFF
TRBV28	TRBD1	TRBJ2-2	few	TGTGCCAGCAGCACCCGGGACAGGGTTTACACCGGGGAGCTGTTTTTT	CASSTRDRVYTGELFF
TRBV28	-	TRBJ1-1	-	TGTGCCAGCAGTACCAGTCAGGGCACTGAAGCTTTCTTT	CASSTSQGTEAFF
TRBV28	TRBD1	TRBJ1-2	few	TGTGCCAGCCGACGGACAGGGAACTATGGCTACACCTTC	CASRRTGNYGYTF
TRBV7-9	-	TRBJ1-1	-	TGTGCCACTGGACTCACGAACACTGAAGCTTTCTTT	CATGLTNTEAFF
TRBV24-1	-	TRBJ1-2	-	TGTGCCACCTCCCAGGACACTAACTATGGCTACACCTTC	CATSQDTNYGYTF
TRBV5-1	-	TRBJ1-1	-	TGCGCCAGCAGCCCCCCCAGTTTTATGAACACTGAAGCTTTCTTT	CASSPPSFMNTEAFF
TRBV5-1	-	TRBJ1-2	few	TGCGCCAGCACCCCCGGGGCAGGGAGGAACTATGGCTACACCTTC	CASTPGAGRNYGYTF
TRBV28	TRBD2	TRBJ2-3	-	TGTGCCAGCAGTCCCTCGGGCGGGAGGGGAGATACGCAGTATTTT	CASSPSGGRGDTQYF
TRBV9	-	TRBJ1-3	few	TGTGCCAGCAGTCCTAAAGCCTCATGGGGAGCTGGAAACACCATATATTTT	CASSPKASWGAGNTIYF
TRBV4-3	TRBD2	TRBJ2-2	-	TGCGCCAGCAGCCACGGGACTAGCCCTGGAGGTCCCGGGGAGCTGTTTTTT	CASSHGTSPGGPGELFF
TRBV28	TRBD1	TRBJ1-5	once	TGTGCCAGCAGGACAGGGGGTAATCAGCCCCAGCATTTT	CASRTGGNQPQHF
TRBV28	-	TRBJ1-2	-	TGTGCCAGCCGGGGATTGGGAGACTATGGCTACACCTTC	CASRGLGDYGYTF
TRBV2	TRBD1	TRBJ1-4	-	TGTGCCAGCAGTGTGGGGACAGGGGCTGAAAAACTGTTTTTT	CASSVGTGAEKLFF
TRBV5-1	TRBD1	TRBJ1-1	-	TGCGCCAGCAGCCTAAGGACAGGGGAAACTGAAGCTTTCTTT	CASSLRTGETEAFF
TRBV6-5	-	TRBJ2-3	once	TGTGCCAGCAGTTACGTTCAGGCCCCATATACGCAGTATTTT	CASSYVQAPYTQYF
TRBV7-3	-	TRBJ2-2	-	TGTGCCAGCAGCTCCGGAGGCCCAAATACCGGGGAGCTGTTTTTT	CASSSGGPNTGELFF
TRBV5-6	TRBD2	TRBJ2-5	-	TGTGCCAGCAGCCCTAGGACTAGCGGGAGGGGAGTTCAAGAGACCCAGTACTTC	CASSPRTSGRGVQETQYF
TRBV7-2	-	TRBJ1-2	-	TGTGCCAGCAGCCCTCGTCGGGGGAACTATGGCTACACCTTC	CASSPRRGNYGYTF
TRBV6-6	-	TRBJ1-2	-	TGTGCCAGCAGCCCTACACTAAATGGGTATGGCTACACCTTC	CASSPTLNGYGYTF
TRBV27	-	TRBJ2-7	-	TGTGCCAGCAGTTGGATGGGACACTCCTACGAGCAGTACTTC	CASSWMGHSYEQYF
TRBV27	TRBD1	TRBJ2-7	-	TGTGCCAGCAGTTTTAGGGACAGGCGAGGTGGAGGGCAGTACTTC	CASSFRDRRGGGQYF
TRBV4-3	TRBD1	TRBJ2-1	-	TGCGCCAGCAGCCAAGAGAGGACATCTTTTGGGACAGGGCTTAGGGATGAGCAGTTCTTC	CASSQERTSFGTGLRDEQFF
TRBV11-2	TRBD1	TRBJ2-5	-	TGTGCCGACCCTGGGGCGACAGGGGGCTCCTTCTGCAAAGAGACCCAGTACTTC	CADPGATGGSFCKETQYF
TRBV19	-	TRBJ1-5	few	TGTGCCAGTAGTGGGGGAACAGGGCGGCTTAGCAATCAGCCCCAGCATTTT	CASSGGTGRLSNQPQHF
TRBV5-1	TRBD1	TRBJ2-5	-	TGCGCCAGCAGCTTAGGGACAGGGGAAGAGACCCAGTACTTC	CASSLGTGEETQYF
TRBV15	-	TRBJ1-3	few	TGTGCCACCAGCCGGGGGGTTTCTGGAAACACCATATATTTT	CATSRGVSGNTIYF
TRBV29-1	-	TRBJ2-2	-	TGCAGCGTTGGTCTATCGAGCCACACCGGGGAGCTGTTTTTT	CSVGLSSHTGELFF
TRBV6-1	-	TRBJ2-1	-	TGTGCCAGCAGAAGGGAGGCCGGGTGGGCGCAGTTCTTC	CASRREAGWAQFF
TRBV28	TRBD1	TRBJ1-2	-	TGTGCCAGCAGTGAGACAGGGTTCGGCTACACCTTC	CASSETGFGYTF
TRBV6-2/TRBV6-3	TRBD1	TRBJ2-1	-	TGTGCCAGCAGTCCCACCGTCCTCCCAGGGGGCAATGAGCAGTTCTTC	CASSPTVLPGGNEQFF
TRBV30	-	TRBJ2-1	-	TGTGCCAGTCTTAGTGGTCAAACGGGCAATGAGCAGTTCTTC	CASLSGQTGNEQFF
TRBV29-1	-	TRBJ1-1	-	TGCAGCGCCACCCCCGCTCTATTAATGTCCACTGAAGCTTTCTTT	CSATPALLMSTEAFF
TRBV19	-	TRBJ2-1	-	TGTGCCAGTACCCTCCGGGGTAGGGATAATGAGCAGTTCTTC	CASTLRGRDNEQFF
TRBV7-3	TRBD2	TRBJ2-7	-	TGTGCCAGCAGCTCCCTGGCGGGAGGTCGGTACGAGCAGTACTTC	CASSSLAGGRYEQYF
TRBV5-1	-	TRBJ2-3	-	TGCGCCAGCAGCTTGGGGGCGGGTAACACAGATACGCAGTATTTT	CASSLGAGNTDTQYF
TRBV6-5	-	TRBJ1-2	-	TGTGCCAGCAATCAGGGGCCCGGGCTGGGGGGCTACACCTTC	CASNQGPGLGGYTF
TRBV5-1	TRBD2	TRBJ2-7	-	TGCGCCAGCAGCTCCATACCCTTAGCGGGAGGCAGGGTCAACGAGCAGCACTTC	CASSSIPLAGGRVNEQHF
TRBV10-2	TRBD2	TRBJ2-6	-	TGCGCCAGCAGTGAGACAACTAGCGGAGTCTCTGGGGCCAACGTCCTGACTTTC	CASSETTSGVSGANVLTF
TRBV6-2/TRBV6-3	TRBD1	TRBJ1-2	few	TGTGCCAGCAGTTACCACGGGACAGCAGTTAACTATGGCTACACCTTC	CASSYHGTAVNYGYTF